This T cell receptor (beta chain) came from a study of T cell changes during pregnancy in multiple sclerosis. This clone occurred once. Profiled with immunoSEQ multiplex PCR; TCRdb holds only in-frame clones, not every one. The data hold tens of thousands of clones, with 75% to 95% observed a single time. Trimming removed 8 bases from V and 5 bases from J, with 19 bases in between. Germline assignment: CDR1 MRHNA and CDR2 SNTAGT. This CDR3 spans 14 amino acids. The chain recombines TRBV6-4 with TRBJ2-7, with a possible D match to TRBD1 (5 bases). The TCR was taken from a female donor in good health, enrolled as a control in a pregnancy study. The sequences come from CD4+ T cells from peripheral blood mononuclear cells, collected in the second trimester of pregnancy. Here the CDR3 reads CASPWGRVCNEQYF. CDR3 sequence (DNA): TGTGCCAGCCCTTGGGGCAGGGTCTGCAACGAGCAGTACTTC.